The 20 T cell receptor beta chains below all came from one sample that was sequenced in a study of blood T cell repertoires in COVID-19. Measured with immunoSEQ multiplex PCR; TCRdb has only the in-frame clones, and not every one. There are 65,000 to 90,000 clones in the sample; under 95% occur only once, and about 6.1% lies in the top ten. Sequencing was carried out using peripheral blood. These receptors were taken from a human donor in a cohort sampled during active COVID-19.

This rearrangement joins TRBV2 to TRBJ2-4; a weak D match, TRBD1 (5 bases). V was shortened by 2 bases and J by 12 bases, with 8 bases between the two germline ends. The CDR3 has 11 residues. Germline V gives CDR1 SNHLY, CDR2 FYNNEI. CDR3 sequence reads: CASSEQGGQYF. CDR3 nucleotide sequence: TGTGCCAGCAGTGAACAGGGTGGTCAGTACTTC.

J is TRBJ2-2 and V is TRBV6-5, with D uncertain. The CDR3 is 16 residues long. Germline CDR1 reads MNHEY; CDR2 reads SVGAGI. Trimming removed 2 bases at V and 4 bases at J, with 14 bases between. The CDR3 region is CASSYAQVAITGELFF. CDR3 DNA: TGTGCCAGCAGTTACGCGCAAGTTGCCATCACCGGGGAGCTGTTTTTT.

The rearrangement uses TRBV29-1 and TRBJ1-4; D may be TRBD1 (6 bases). CDR1 is SQVTM, CDR2 ANQGSEA, per germline. The CDR3 has 14 amino acids. V was pared by 7 bases and J by 8 bases, with 20 bases between. This CDR3 reads CSGRGGRLAEKLFF. The CDR3 DNA follows: TGCAGCGGGAGAGGGGGAAGATTAGCGGAAAAACTGTTTTTT.

J is TRBJ1-1 and V is TRBV4-3; possibly TRBD1 for D (5 bases). The CDR3 is 14 residues long. Germline loops: CDR1 LGHNA, CDR2 YSLEER. Trimming took off 1 base at V and 5 bases at J, with 11 bases between the two ends. CDR3: CASSQGSGGTEAFF. Written as DNA, the CDR3 is TGCGCCAGCAGCCAAGGTTCGGGGGGGACTGAAGCTTTCTTT.

The genes are TRBV7-2 and TRBJ2-5, with a possible D match to TRBD2 (5 bases). The CDR3 totals 14 residues. The germline V gene encodes CDR1 SGHTA and CDR2 FQGNSA. V lost 2 bases, J lost 3 bases, and 10 bases lay in between. CDR3 nucleotides: TGTGCCAGCAGCTTAAGGCTAGCCAAAGAGACCCAGTACTTC. Its translation is CASSLRLAKETQYF.

This clone has just a few counts. The CDR3 nucleotides are TGTGCCATCAGTGCAGGGAACGCTAACTATGGCTACACCTTC. Translating gives CAISAGNANYGYTF. The rearrangement uses TRBV10-3 and TRBJ1-2, with D perhaps matching TRBD1 (5 bases). Trimming shortened V by 4 bases and J by 0 bases, and 9 bases separated the two germline ends. Germline V CDR1 and CDR2: ENHRY, SYGVKD. The CDR3 has 14 residues.

The CDR3 DNA sequence: TGTGCCAGCAGCTTAGGGGCCGGGTCCAGAGCAGATACGCAGTATTTT. As protein: CASSLGAGSRADTQYF. The genes are TRBV7-3 and TRBJ2-3; a possible D gene is TRBD1 (5 bases). From germline, CDR1 is SGHTA and CDR2 FQGTGA. The CDR3 runs to 16 residues. Trimming stripped 2 bases from V and 4 bases from J, with 16 bases between.

V is TRBV6-2 or TRBV6-3 and J is TRBJ1-6, with TRBD1 matching over 9 bases. This CDR3 region has 15 residues. V was pared by 0 bases and J by 14 bases, with 8 bases of the junction left unmatched. Germline loops: CDR1 MNHEY, CDR2 SVGEGT. CDR3 loop: CASSYSGTGTFTLHF. The CDR3, as DNA: TGTGCCAGCAGTTACTCCGGGACAGGGACATTCACCCTCCACTTT.

In its sample, this clone was seen once. The chain joins TRBV6-5 to TRBJ1-2, with unresolved D. Germline CDR1 is MNHEY and CDR2 is SVGAGI. The CDR3 covers 14 residues. The V end was cut by 10 bases, the J end by 8 bases, with 23 bases between. The CDR3 loop reads CATRSMGSPGGYTF. Written as DNA, the CDR3 is TGTGCCACCCGTTCGATGGGCTCCCCGGGAGGCTACACCTTC.

This clone appeared a single time. The chain is built from TRBV9 and TRBJ1-1; no clear D. Trimming stripped 0 bases from V and 3 bases from J, with 6 bases between. The germline CDR1 and CDR2 sequences are SGDLS and YYNGEE. CDR3 length: 13 residues. CDR3 sequence: CASSVGRDTEAFF. The DNA of the CDR3 is TGTGCCAGCAGCGTAGGGCGGGACACTGAAGCTTTCTTT.

The chain uses TRBV4-3 and TRBJ1-2; TRBD1 matches 8 bases. With V trimmed by 1 base and J by 7 bases, 2 bases remained unmatched. Germline values: CDR1 LGHNA, CDR2 YSLEER. CDR3 size: 13 residues. In DNA form, the CDR3 reads TGCGCCAGCAGCCAAGTCACAGGGGGTGGCTACACCTTC. Amino acid sequence: CASSQVTGGGYTF.

The chain carries TRBV28 and TRBJ1-1; D possibly corresponds to TRBD1 (5 bases). Deletions cut 10 bases from V and 3 bases from J, with 15 bases between. Germline V lookup: CDR1 MDHEN, CDR2 SYDVKM. This CDR3 is built from 13 residues. The CDR3, as DNA: TGTGCCACTCAGGGTCCTGGGTACACTGAAGCTTTCTTT. It is translated as CATQGPGYTEAFF. The full variable domain, rest sourced from reference TRBV28 and TRBJ1-1, is DVKVTQSSRYLVKRTGEKVFLECVQDMDHENMFWYRQDPGLGLRLIYFSYDVKMKEKGDIPEGYSVSREKKERFSLILESASTNQTSMYLCATQGPGYTEAFFGQGTRLTVV.

V is TRBV3-1 (or the pseudogene TRBV3-2) and J is TRBJ1-1, with no clear D. In germline, CDR1 is LGHDT, CDR2 YNNKEL (reference sequence). The CDR3 is 15 amino acids. Trimming pared 7 bases from V and 5 bases from J, leaving 20 bases between. CDR3: CASTQVGRGGTEAFF. The CDR3 coding sequence is TGTGCCAGCACCCAGGTCGGGCGGGGTGGAACTGAAGCTTTCTTT.

The chain uses TRBV3-1 (or the pseudogene TRBV3-2) and TRBJ2-1; 16 bases align to TRBD2. The J segment lost 0 bases and the V segment lost 1 base, leaving 6 bases of the junction unmatched. CDR1 and CDR2 (germline): LGHDT, YNNKEL (reference sequence). The CDR3 sequence is 20 residues long. CDR3 in DNA: TGTGCCAGCAGCCAAGGATCCGGGACTAGCGGGGGGGACTCCTACAATGAGCAGTTCTTC. This sequence encodes CASSQGSGTSGGDSYNEQFF.

The chain carries TRBV30 and TRBJ2-7; D is perhaps TRBD1 (5 bases). The germline V gene has CDR1 GTSNPN and CDR2 SVGIG (reference sequence). The CDR3 runs to 15 residues. Trimming cost V 1 base and J 0 bases, with 13 bases left between them. The CDR3 DNA follows: TGTGCCTGGAGTGACTCACAGGAGTACTCCTACGAGCAGTACTTC. This codes for CAWSDSQEYSYEQYF.

V is TRBV6-5 and J is TRBJ2-5, with D maybe TRBD2 (6 bases). This CDR3 comprises 14 residues. V dropped 8 bases and J dropped 0 bases, with 13 bases sitting between them. Germline V gives CDR1 MNHEY, CDR2 SVGAGI. The CDR3 is CASCIVADQETQYF. The CDR3 DNA reads TGTGCCAGCTGCATTGTAGCGGACCAAGAGACCCAGTACTTC.

This clone was seen once. The chain joins TRBV11-2 to TRBJ1-4; D call uncertain. Germline assignment: CDR1 SGHAT and CDR2 FQNNGV. The V end was cut by 6 bases, the J end by 8 bases, with 16 bases between. This CDR3 spans 14 amino acids. The CDR3 sequence: CASRRGSTTEKLFF. In DNA, the CDR3 is TGTGCCAGCAGACGAGGGAGTACTACCGAAAAACTGTTTTTT.

The rearrangement links TRBV7-2 to TRBJ1-5; tentative D call: TRBD1 (6 bases). Germline V CDR1 and CDR2: SGHTA, FQGNSA. CDR3 length: 15 amino acids. V was shortened by 2 bases and J by 4 bases, with 12 bases between the two germline ends. CDR3: CASSLPGTLNQPQHF. CDR3 bases: TGTGCCAGCAGCTTACCCGGGACATTGAATCAGCCCCAGCATTTT.

The gene calls are TRBV3-1 (or the pseudogene TRBV3-2) and TRBJ1-5; D not certain. Trimming removed 1 base from V and 6 bases from J, with 16 bases in between. CDR1 LGHDT and CDR2 YNNKEL come from the germline V gene (reference sequence). CDR3 length equals 16 residues. CDR3 sequence: CASSQGAAHGVQPQHF. Written as DNA, the CDR3 is TGTGCCAGCAGCCAAGGGGCGGCACACGGGGTTCAGCCCCAGCATTTT.

The V gene is TRBV7-9, the J gene TRBJ1-2, with 8 bases lining up with TRBD1. The CDR3 length is 17 residues. The germline V gene has CDR1 SEHNR and CDR2 FQNEAQ (reference sequence). J was trimmed by 1 base and V by 6 bases; bases with no gene match: 13. The DNA for the CDR3 is TGTGCCAGCAGAGACGGGACAGGTTCTTCCCATAACTATGGCTACACCTTC. This encodes CASRDGTGSSHNYGYTF.